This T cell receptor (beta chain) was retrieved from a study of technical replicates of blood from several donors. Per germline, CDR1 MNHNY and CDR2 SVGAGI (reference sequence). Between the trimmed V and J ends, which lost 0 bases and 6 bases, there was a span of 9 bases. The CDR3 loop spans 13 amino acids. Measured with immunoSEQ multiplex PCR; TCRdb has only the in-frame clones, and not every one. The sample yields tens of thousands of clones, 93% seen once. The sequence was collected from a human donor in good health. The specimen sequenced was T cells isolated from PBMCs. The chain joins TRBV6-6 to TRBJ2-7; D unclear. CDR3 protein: CASSYSSSGEQYF. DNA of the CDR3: TGTGCCAGCAGTTACTCGAGTTCGGGCGAGCAGTACTTC.